These 2 T cell receptor beta chains originate from one sample sequenced in a study of cytomegalovirus exposure and HLA in healthy donors. Use of 60 Vbeta and 13 Jbeta primers characterized the PCR. Assay: immunoSEQ multiplex PCR; the TCRdb copy retains only in-frame clones and omits some. The sample lists fewer than 200,000 clones; roughly four fifths were seen once. Source material: PBMCs. These TCRs come from a woman aged 18-30 years in good health and CMV-seronegative.

The chain employs TRBV6-5 and TRBJ2-1, with TRBD1 matching over 7 bases. The V gene end was trimmed by 0 bases and the J gene end by 10 bases; junction bases not matched to a gene: 3. Germline CDR1 and CDR2: MNHEY and SVGAGI. The CDR3 loop spans 13 amino acids. In nucleotides, the CDR3 is TGTGCCAGCAGTTACTCAGGGGGCAGGGAGCAGTTCTTC. Protein: CASSYSGGREQFF.

This chain connects TRBV7-6 to TRBJ1-4, with unresolved D. The germline V gene encodes CDR1 SGHVS and CDR2 FNYEAQ. The CDR3 is made up of 13 amino acids. V lost 0 bases and J 13 bases, leaving 12 bases between the germline ends. The CDR3, as DNA: TGTGCCAGCAGCTTAGCGGATGGAGGGAGACTGTTTTTT. It encodes CASSLADGGRLFF.